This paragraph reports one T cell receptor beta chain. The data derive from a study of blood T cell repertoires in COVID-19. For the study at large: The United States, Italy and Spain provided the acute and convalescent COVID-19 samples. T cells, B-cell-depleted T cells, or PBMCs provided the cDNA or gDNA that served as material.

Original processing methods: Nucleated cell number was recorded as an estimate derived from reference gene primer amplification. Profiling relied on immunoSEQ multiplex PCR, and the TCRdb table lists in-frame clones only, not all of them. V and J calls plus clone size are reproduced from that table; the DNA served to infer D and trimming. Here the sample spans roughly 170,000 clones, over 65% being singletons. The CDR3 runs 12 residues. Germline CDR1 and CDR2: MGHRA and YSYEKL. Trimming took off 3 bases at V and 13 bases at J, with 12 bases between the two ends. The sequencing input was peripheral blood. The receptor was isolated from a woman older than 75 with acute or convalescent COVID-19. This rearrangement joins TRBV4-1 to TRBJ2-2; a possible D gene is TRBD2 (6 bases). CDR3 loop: CASSQTGRMLFF. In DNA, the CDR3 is TGCGCCAGCAGCCAGACCGGGAGAATGCTGTTTTTT.